This T cell receptor (beta chain) came from a study of beta chain features in type 1 diabetes (dated by TCRdb to about 2018). About the study as a whole: Mean age, gender distribution, total cell number and subset yield did not differ between patients and healthy donors. In the study, recently diagnosed type 1 diabetes patients and matched healthy donors were compared on the TCRB repertoires of their sorted circulating CD4+ T cell subsets. Regulatory and stem cell-like memory subsets were isolated from only 8 patients and about 8 healthy donors, whereas naive and central memory subsets came from all 30 or so donors. A total of under 140,000,000 sorted cells were examined across all samples, and the number of cells per subset was strongly correlated with RNA yield. Results and caveats for the whole study, not just this receptor: At VDJ recombination sites, type 1 diabetes patients had fewer insertions and more deleted nucleotides, which implies abnormalities in thymic rearrangement. Naive, central memory and regulatory TCRB repertoires appeared to be more alike among patients than among healthy donors. PCR might favor shorter templates, but patient and control samples were amplified and corrected together, so any skew would affect both groups equally. Because the HLA sub-analyses included only small numbers of individuals, any influence of HLA type on TCRB rearrangement was left unresolved. A moderate but significant shortening of TCRB CDR3 length was observed in type 1 diabetes patients in all four CD4+ subsets. Sequencing cDNA rather than genomic DNA could over-represent highly expressing activated cells, although activation and CD3 levels did not differ between groups.

The entire amount of isolated RNA was reverse transcribed using the High Capacity cDNA Reverse Transcription Kit, so the sequenced TCRB transcripts were expressed ones. Deep immunoSEQ sequencing was applied to naive, central memory and regulatory T cell samples, giving an average of about 3.8 million total reads per sample. After sorted cells were lysed in RLT buffer, RNA was extracted with DNase-treated RNeasy Micro or Mini kits, with the choice depending on cell number. To prevent cross-contamination, each cell subset was processed individually, whereas patient and healthy donor samples were processed jointly. TCRB sequences were amplified from cDNA with the immunoSEQ multiplex PCR, producing 87-bp fragments spanning the CDR3 region. Sequencing of the amplicons was performed on the Illumina HiSeq platform. The published analysis was carried out like this. Synthetic template baselines were used to correct PCR bias computationally, reads within Hamming distance 2 were collapsed together, and singletons that could not be merged were discarded. Reads were aligned against IMGT so that V, D and J genes, CDR3 length and insertions or deletions at six rearrangement sites could be assigned. Clonotype counts were normalized to sorted cell number within each subset before computing true diversity and Gini coefficients with the tcR R package. The overlap coefficient, calculated on TCRB nucleotide sequences, was used to measure repertoire sharing. Held by TCRdb, this immuneACCESS table contains in-frame sequences only and omits some clones. Under half of the omission traces to an unresolved V gene where checked; the cause of the rest is unknown. V and J calls and clone size follow that table, whereas D and trimming were derived from the DNA. This sample is represented by about 140,000 clones; less than 9% of them were singletons. The ten largest clones capture under 1.5% of the sample.

Clipping removes 5 bases from V and 4 bases from J, with 8 as the unmatched junction base count. The CDR3 spans 16 residues, from the cysteine through the phenylalanine. The read is trimmed to its CDR3 DNA, 48 bases read in frame from base 1. CDR1 and CDR2 (GTSNPN, SVGIG) derive from the germline V gene (reference sequence). This clone was detected only a few times. Its antigen is currently not known. Base-call qualities are not available, and no considerably larger clone is one nucleotide away. Each donor gave one peripheral blood draw, roughly 110 mL on average, collected into heparinised tubes. Naive, central memory, regulatory and stem cell-like memory CD4+ T cells were sorted on a BD FACSAria II using a panel including CD45RO, CCR7, CD25, CD127, CD95 and CD27. All sorted populations exceeded 95% purity. PBMCs were isolated right away by Lymphoprep density gradient centrifugation and were stained directly, without culture. Samples were stained and sorted in pairs, with one healthy donor and one patient per experiment, so that batch effects were minimized.

The rearrangement joined TRBV30 to TRBJ2-2; TRBD1 lines up with 12 middle nucleotides. The sequence derives from a woman under 40 in good health. The sample taken for sequencing was central memory CD4+ T cells from blood. In nucleotide form, the sequence is TGTGCCTGGGTTCCCGGGACAGGGGGCCTCACCGGGGAGCTGTTTTTT. Its amino acids are CAWVPGTGGLTGELFF.